Listed below are T cell receptor beta chains from one sample, sequenced in a study of shared clonotypes between healthy human individuals. Using immunoSEQ multiplex PCR, the repertoire was profiled, and TCRdb retains in-frame clones only, with some absent. This sample has about 2,500,000 clones, with just over 90% found just once. The sample was naive CD4+ T cells sorted from blood. Source of these receptors: a man younger than 35 in good health. Each CDR3 is given with its conserved first and last residue. The order of the fields is clone size, V gene, J gene, D gene, CDR3 DNA, CDR3 protein. A D gene is named only where the DNA matches it firmly. Rows may omit the clone size; those that give it use once, few, many or a size class.

clone size: .
V gene: TRBV6-5
J gene: TRBJ2-1
D gene: .
CDR3 DNA: TGTGCCAGCAGCGAGGACGGATTCGGGGAGCAGTTCTTC
CDR3 protein: CASSEDGFGEQFF

clone size: .
V gene: TRBV2
J gene: TRBJ2-7
D gene: .
CDR3 DNA: TGTGCCAGCAAAGTGGGGGGTGACGTGCAGTACTTC
CDR3 protein: CASKVGGDVQYF

clone size: .
V gene: TRBV6-6
J gene: TRBJ2-5
D gene: .
CDR3 DNA: TGTGCCAGCAGTTACGGAAGGCAGTCACAAGAGACCCAGTACTTC
CDR3 protein: CASSYGRQSQETQYF

clone size: .
V gene: TRBV4-3
J gene: TRBJ2-1
D gene: TRBD2
CDR3 DNA: TGCGCCAGCAGCCAGGAACATAGCGGGAGGGGTTACAATGAGCAGTTCTTC
CDR3 protein: CASSQEHSGRGYNEQFF

clone size: few
V gene: TRBV6-5
J gene: TRBJ1-6
D gene: TRBD1
CDR3 DNA: TGTGCCAGCAGTTACTCGAGGGACAGTACTAATTCACCCCTCCACTTT
CDR3 protein: CASSYSRDSTNSPLHF

clone size: once
V gene: TRBV6-6
J gene: TRBJ2-2
D gene: .
CDR3 DNA: TGTGCCAGCAGTTACGCGGCCCTTAGGAACACCGGGGAGCTGTTTTTT
CDR3 protein: CASSYAALRNTGELFF

clone size: few
V gene: TRBV7-2
J gene: TRBJ1-1
D gene: .
CDR3 DNA: TGTGCCAGCAGCTTACAGGGATGGACTGAAGCTTTCTTT
CDR3 protein: CASSLQGWTEAFF

clone size: .
V gene: TRBV9
J gene: TRBJ2-7
D gene: .
CDR3 DNA: TGTGCCAGCAGCGTAGGGGTGGGGTTTAACTACGAGCAGTACTTC
CDR3 protein: CASSVGVGFNYEQYF

clone size: .
V gene: TRBV19
J gene: TRBJ2-1
D gene: .
CDR3 DNA: TGTGCCAGTAGTACCTTGGAAGTGAGCTACAATGAGCAGTTCTTC
CDR3 protein: CASSTLEVSYNEQFF

clone size: .
V gene: TRBV5-5
J gene: TRBJ2-3
D gene: .
CDR3 DNA: TGTGCCAGCAGCTTTTCGTTCCGGTTCCAGTATTTT
CDR3 protein: CASSFSFRFQYF

clone size: .
V gene: TRBV14
J gene: TRBJ1-2
D gene: TRBD1
CDR3 DNA: TGTGCCAGCAGACTCGGGACAGGGCGGGGCTACACCTTC
CDR3 protein: CASRLGTGRGYTF

clone size: .
V gene: TRBV18
J gene: TRBJ2-1
D gene: .
CDR3 DNA: TGTGCCAGCTCACCTCAAGTGACCGCCTATCGGGAGCAGTTCTTC
CDR3 protein: CASSPQVTAYREQFF

clone size: few
V gene: TRBV29-1
J gene: TRBJ1-5
D gene: TRBD1
CDR3 DNA: TGCAGCGCAAGGACAGGTCTTAGCAATCAGCCCCAGCATTTT
CDR3 protein: CSARTGLSNQPQHF

clone size: .
V gene: TRBV21-1
J gene: TRBJ1-5
D gene: .
CDR3 DNA: TGTGCCAGCAGCAAAACTCAGGACAGGGGAAATCAGCCCCAGCATTTT
CDR3 protein: CASSKTQDRGNQPQHF

clone size: .
V gene: TRBV10-2
J gene: TRBJ2-7
D gene: TRBD2
CDR3 DNA: TGCGCCAGCATAGCAGCGGGAGCCTCCTACGAGCAGTACTTC
CDR3 protein: CASIAAGASYEQYF

clone size: .
V gene: TRBV13
J gene: TRBJ1-1
D gene: .
CDR3 DNA: TGTGCCAGCAGCCCCCAGGGGAACCCTGAAGCTTTCTTT
CDR3 protein: CASSPQGNPEAFF

clone size: .
V gene: TRBV9
J gene: TRBJ2-7
D gene: TRBD1
CDR3 DNA: TGTGCCAGCAGCGTAGCTCCCCAGGGGGCGAGCTACGAGCAGTACTTC
CDR3 protein: CASSVAPQGASYEQYF

clone size: .
V gene: TRBV5-4
J gene: TRBJ2-2
D gene: .
CDR3 DNA: TGTGCCAGCAGCTTGGGGTCGTTGGCAACCGGGGAGCTGTTTTTT
CDR3 protein: CASSLGSLATGELFF

clone size: .
V gene: TRBV19
J gene: TRBJ2-1
D gene: .
CDR3 DNA: TGTGCCAGTAGTGAATCTTATACTTCCGGCAGGGGGAGCGGGTACAATGAGCAGTTCTTC
CDR3 protein: CASSESYTSGRGSGYNEQFF

clone size: .
V gene: TRBV7-9
J gene: TRBJ2-7
D gene: .
CDR3 DNA: TGTGCCAGCAGCTTAGACTTGTACGAGCAGTACTTC
CDR3 protein: CASSLDLYEQYF

clone size: .
V gene: TRBV5-4
J gene: TRBJ2-1
D gene: TRBD2
CDR3 DNA: TGTGCCAGCAGCTTGGTTTCGTGGGGGGGCAATGAGCAGTTCTTC
CDR3 protein: CASSLVSWGGNEQFF

clone size: .
V gene: TRBV5-1
J gene: TRBJ2-3
D gene: TRBD2
CDR3 DNA: TGCGCCAGCAGCTTGGGAGCTGGGGGACTAATCTGGGATACGCAGTATTTT
CDR3 protein: CASSLGAGGLIWDTQYF

clone size: .
V gene: TRBV11-2
J gene: TRBJ1-2
D gene: TRBD1
CDR3 DNA: TGTGCCAGCAGCTTTGGACAGGGTGCCATTTGGGGCTACACCTTC
CDR3 protein: CASSFGQGAIWGYTF

clone size: .
V gene: TRBV5-4
J gene: TRBJ2-1
D gene: TRBD1
CDR3 DNA: TGTGCCAGCAGCAGAACAGGGGATATGAATGAGCAGTTCTTC
CDR3 protein: CASSRTGDMNEQFF

clone size: .
V gene: TRBV30
J gene: TRBJ1-6
D gene: TRBD1
CDR3 DNA: TGTGCCCTACACGACAGGGGAATCGTTTCACCCCTCCACTTT
CDR3 protein: CALHDRGIVSPLHF

clone size: .
V gene: TRBV4-2
J gene: TRBJ2-3
D gene: TRBD2
CDR3 DNA: TGTGCCAGCAGCCAAGAGGCTAGCGGGGGAGGAACAGATACGCAGTATTTT
CDR3 protein: CASSQEASGGGTDTQYF

clone size: .
V gene: TRBV4-1
J gene: TRBJ1-2
D gene: .
CDR3 DNA: TGCGCCAGCAGCCAAGGGGCAGGCTACACCTTC
CDR3 protein: CASSQGAGYTF

clone size: once
V gene: TRBV18
J gene: TRBJ2-3
D gene: .
CDR3 DNA: TGTGCCAGCTCACCAGAGACCACAGATACGCAGTATTTT
CDR3 protein: CASSPETTDTQYF

clone size: .
V gene: TRBV5-1
J gene: TRBJ2-7
D gene: .
CDR3 DNA: TGCGCCAGCAGCTTGCCTAGCGACTCCTACGAGCAGTACTTC
CDR3 protein: CASSLPSDSYEQYF

clone size: .
V gene: TRBV2
J gene: TRBJ2-2
D gene: TRBD2
CDR3 DNA: TGTGCCAGCACTGGGGGTCGAGCGGGAAAGGTGGTTATCGCCGGGGAGCTGTTTTTT
CDR3 protein: CASTGGRAGKVVIAGELFF

clone size: few
V gene: TRBV7-9
J gene: TRBJ2-7
D gene: .
CDR3 DNA: TGTGCCAGCAGCCCAGGGGTCGAGCAGTACTTC
CDR3 protein: CASSPGVEQYF

clone size: once
V gene: TRBV21-1
J gene: TRBJ2-3
D gene: .
CDR3 DNA: TGTGCCAGCAGCAAATCCCGCGGGAGCAGGGGGAGCACAGATACGCAGTATTTT
CDR3 protein: CASSKSRGSRGSTDTQYF

clone size: .
V gene: TRBV5-1
J gene: TRBJ1-1
D gene: .
CDR3 DNA: TGCGCCAGCAGCTTGGGGACGGGAGGCTCTGAAGCTTTCTTT
CDR3 protein: CASSLGTGGSEAFF

clone size: .
V gene: TRBV18
J gene: TRBJ2-7
D gene: .
CDR3 DNA: TGTGCCAGCTCGGAGGGACCACGGGAGTTTTACGAGCAGTACTTC
CDR3 protein: CASSEGPREFYEQYF

clone size: .
V gene: TRBV5-3
J gene: TRBJ2-5
D gene: .
CDR3 DNA: TGTGCCAGAAGTAGAGGCGGGACCCAGTACTTC
CDR3 protein: CARSRGGTQYF

clone size: .
V gene: TRBV6-5
J gene: TRBJ1-5
D gene: .
CDR3 DNA: TGTGCCAGCAGAGGACCTGGGAGCAATCAGCCCCAGCATTTT
CDR3 protein: CASRGPGSNQPQHF

clone size: .
V gene: TRBV20-1
J gene: TRBJ2-1
D gene: .
CDR3 DNA: TGCAGTGCTCCCAGGGAGGAGCAGTTCTTC
CDR3 protein: CSAPREEQFF

clone size: .
V gene: TRBV5-6
J gene: TRBJ2-7
D gene: TRBD2
CDR3 DNA: TGTGCCAGCAGCCTCCCCGGGCGGGGGGGCAAAGAGCAGTACTTC
CDR3 protein: CASSLPGRGGKEQYF

clone size: once
V gene: TRBV5-6
J gene: TRBJ2-5
D gene: .
CDR3 DNA: TGTGCCAGCAGCTTTATTCAGGGAGATTACCAAGAGACCCAGTACTTC
CDR3 protein: CASSFIQGDYQETQYF

clone size: .
V gene: TRBV2
J gene: TRBJ2-2
D gene: TRBD2
CDR3 DNA: TGTGCCAGCAGTGGGACTAGCGTTGCCGGGGAGCTGTTTTTT
CDR3 protein: CASSGTSVAGELFF

clone size: .
V gene: TRBV5-1
J gene: TRBJ2-1
D gene: TRBD2
CDR3 DNA: TGCGCCAGCAGCTTCACGGGAGGTACGCAGTTCTTC
CDR3 protein: CASSFTGGTQFF

clone size: .
V gene: TRBV11-2
J gene: TRBJ2-3
D gene: TRBD2
CDR3 DNA: TGTGCCAGCAGCTTAGGTCTCCTAGCGGGGGGCCTCGATACGCAGTATTTT
CDR3 protein: CASSLGLLAGGLDTQYF

clone size: .
V gene: TRBV7-7
J gene: TRBJ2-1
D gene: TRBD2
CDR3 DNA: TGTGCTAGCAGCTTCGGACTAGCCCCCTACAATGAGCAGTTCTTC
CDR3 protein: CASSFGLAPYNEQFF

clone size: .
V gene: TRBV9
J gene: TRBJ2-7
D gene: .
CDR3 DNA: TGTGCCAGCAGCGTAGGCGGATCAGGAGGAGAGCAGTACTTC
CDR3 protein: CASSVGGSGGEQYF

clone size: .
V gene: TRBV19
J gene: TRBJ2-7
D gene: TRBD1
CDR3 DNA: TGTGCCAGTAGGAAAGACAGGGGCCGGTACGAGCAGTACTTC
CDR3 protein: CASRKDRGRYEQYF

clone size: .
V gene: TRBV4-1
J gene: TRBJ2-3
D gene: .
CDR3 DNA: TGCGCCAGCAGCCAAGATAGGGGCACGCAGTATTTT
CDR3 protein: CASSQDRGTQYF

clone size: .
V gene: TRBV30
J gene: TRBJ1-5
D gene: .
CDR3 DNA: TGTGCCTGGAGTTCTGGGGCAGGCAATCAGCCCCAGCATTTT
CDR3 protein: CAWSSGAGNQPQHF